A single sample is the source of the 22 T cell receptor beta chains below, sequenced in a study of identifying expanded T cells in peripheral blood. Here immunoSEQ multiplex PCR was the method, and the copy in TCRdb shows in-frame clones only, minus some. The table has about 100,000 clones, roughly 88% seen once; the top ten hold just over 5.5%. The sequenced sample was blood. These receptors were collected from a person between 18 and 75 years old in good health.

CDR3 bases: TGTGCCAGCAGCTTGGGGGGTACGCAGTATTTT. It is translated as CASSLGGTQYF. J is TRBJ2-3 and V is TRBV11-2; D perhaps matches TRBD2 (6 bases). CDR1 and CDR2 from the germline V gene are SGHAT and FQNNGV. V was pared by 3 bases and J by 8 bases, with 6 bases between. The CDR3 length is 11 residues.

V and J are TRBV5-6 and TRBJ1-1; the D is unclear. Per germline, CDR1 SGHDT and CDR2 YYEEEE. V was pared by 4 bases and J by 2 bases, with 3 bases between. This CDR3 is 11 amino acids long. The CDR3: CASSTNTEAFF. The CDR3, as DNA: TGTGCCAGCAGCACTAACACTGAAGCTTTCTTT.

The V gene is TRBV9, the J gene TRBJ2-1; TRBD2 matches 7 bases. The V and J ends lost 7 bases and 7 bases, in that order; junction bases with no gene match: 5. Germline V lookup: CDR1 SGDLS, CDR2 YYNGEE. This CDR3 is built from 12 residues. CDR3 residues: CASSSGVNEQFF. The CDR3 coding sequence is TGTGCCAGCTCGAGCGGGGTTAATGAGCAGTTCTTC.

This clone was seen only a few times. The chain carries TRBV7-9 and TRBJ2-3; 12 positions match TRBD2. This CDR3 contains 18 residues. In germline, CDR1 is SEHNR, CDR2 FQNEAQ (reference sequence). Trimming at V came to 1 base and at J to 5 bases, leaving 10 bases not matched to a gene. CDR3 region: CASSLGLAGGPVRDTQYF. The CDR3 nucleotides are TGTGCCAGCAGCTTAGGGCTAGCGGGGGGGCCGGTCCGAGATACGCAGTATTTT.

The J gene is TRBJ1-6, the V gene TRBV27, with D maybe TRBD1 (5 bases). V shed 2 bases and J shed 6 bases, with 8 bases lying between them. The germline gives CDR1 MNHEY, CDR2 SMNVEV (reference sequence). The CDR3 loop spans 14 amino acids. The CDR3 bases are TGTGCCAGCAGTTTAGGGGGTTCTAATTCACCCCTCCACTTT. This translates into CASSLGGSNSPLHF.

V and J are TRBV5-6 and TRBJ2-1, with D tentatively TRBD1 (6 bases). Trimming removed 2 bases at V and 6 bases at J, with 12 bases between. The CDR3 is 14 residues long. Germline V lookup: CDR1 SGHDT, CDR2 YYEEEE. CDR3 protein: CASSFTTGSNEQFF. For the CDR3, the DNA is TGTGCCAGCAGCTTTACAACAGGGTCCAATGAGCAGTTCTTC.

The V gene is TRBV19, the J gene TRBJ2-2; maybe TRBD2 (7 bases). The CDR3 sequence is 15 residues long. Germline lookup yields CDR1 LNHDA and CDR2 SQIVND (reference sequence). V was trimmed by 6 bases and J by 0 bases, leaving 11 bases between them. For the CDR3, the DNA is TGTGCCAGTAGCGGCGGGGGCGCGAACACCGGGGAGCTGTTTTTT. This translates into CASSGGGANTGELFF.

V gene TRBV9 combines with J gene TRBJ2-5; D may be TRBD2 (6 bases). Trimming pared 2 bases from V and 2 bases from J, leaving 13 bases between. The V gene's germline CDR1 is SGDLS and CDR2 YYNGEE. This CDR3 region has 15 residues. CDR3 in amino acids: CASSVDGGLQETQYF. The CDR3 bases are TGTGCCAGCAGCGTGGATGGGGGACTTCAAGAGACCCAGTACTTC.

The chain uses TRBV4-1 and TRBJ2-2, with D tentatively TRBD2 (5 bases). V was cut by 9 bases and J by 5 bases, with 16 bases left in between. CDR1 MGHRA and CDR2 YSYEKL come from the germline V gene. The CDR3 is 14 residues long. The CDR3 sequence is CASRLGPGTGELFF. DNA for the CDR3: TGCGCCAGTCGCCTTGGACCGGGGACCGGGGAGCTGTTTTTT.

Only one count was recorded for this clone. The chain links TRBV4-2 to TRBJ2-5, with 10 bases aligning to TRBD2. CDR1 is LGHNA, CDR2 YNFKEQ, per germline. The V segment lost 0 bases and the J segment 4 bases; nucleotides outside the gene matches: 5. The CDR3 extends over 16 amino acids. CDR3 protein: CASSQELAGVVETQYF. The CDR3 region has the DNA TGTGCCAGCAGCCAAGAGCTAGCGGGAGTCGTAGAGACCCAGTACTTC.

The table lists this clone with a few counts. This sequence joins TRBV27 and TRBJ1-5; D is ambiguous. V lost 3 bases and J lost 4, with 13 bases in between. The germline gives CDR1 MNHEY, CDR2 SMNVEV (reference sequence). The CDR3 is 15 residues long. DNA for the CDR3: TGTGCCAGCAGTTTTTTGTACAGTTCTAATCAGCCCCAGCATTTT. Protein: CASSFLYSSNQPQHF.

The V and J genes are TRBV6-1 and TRBJ2-7, with 9 nucleotides matching TRBD1. Germline lookup yields CDR1 MNHNS and CDR2 SASEGT. V lost 6 bases, J lost 1 base, and 4 bases stayed unmatched. CDR3 size: 14 residues. CDR3 in DNA: TGTGCCAGCAGGCCGGGACAGGGTTCCTACGAGCAGTACTTC. Translated, it gives CASRPGQGSYEQYF.

V usage is TRBV19 and J usage is TRBJ2-7; D unresolved. Germline V gene data show CDR1 as LNHDA and CDR2 as SQIVND (reference sequence). The CDR3 totals 15 residues. The V gene lost 4 bases and the J gene lost 2 bases, with 15 bases spanning the gap. CDR3: CASSTRQAGAYEQYF. CDR3 coding DNA: TGTGCCAGTAGTACCAGGCAGGCTGGGGCCTACGAGCAGTACTTC.

The chain couples TRBV6-4 to TRBJ2-7, with 7 bases fitting TRBD1. The CDR3 sequence is 16 residues long. V shed 3 bases and J 3 bases; nucleotides not matched to a gene: 11. Germline values: CDR1 MRHNA, CDR2 SNTAGT. The CDR3 DNA sequence: TGTGCCAGCAGTGATGGCTTCCGGGACAGTTACTACGAGCAGTACTTC. This gives the protein CASSDGFRDSYYEQYF.

The genes are TRBV5-6 and TRBJ2-7, with 8 bases identical to TRBD1. Germline-derived CDR1 and CDR2 are SGHDT and YYEEEE. The CDR3 is 15 residues long. The J segment lost 11 bases and the V segment lost 0 bases, leaving 13 bases of the junction unmatched. The CDR3 DNA is TGTGCCAGCAGCTTGGAGGGGACAGGTAACCTCCGGGAGTACTTC. It translates to CASSLEGTGNLREYF.

The V call is TRBV7-2, the J call TRBJ2-2; 10 positions match TRBD2. V lost 5 bases, J lost 8 bases, and 14 bases stayed unmatched. The CDR3 has 17 residues. Looked up from germline, CDR1 is SGHTA and CDR2 is FQGNSA. DNA of the CDR3: TGTGCCAGCAGCCTAGATGGGCTAGCGGGAGAATCGGGGGAGCTGTTTTTT. Protein product: CASSLDGLAGESGELFF.

J is TRBJ2-7 and V is TRBV7-9; D possibly corresponds to TRBD1 (5 bases). The CDR3 runs 14 residues. The V gene's germline CDR1 is SEHNR and CDR2 FQNEAQ (reference sequence). V was cut by 5 bases and J by 2 bases, with 13 bases left in between. Here the CDR3 reads CASSAVGRAYEQYF. In DNA, the CDR3 is TGTGCCAGCAGCGCCGTAGGCAGGGCCTACGAGCAGTACTTC.

The V call is TRBV19, the J call TRBJ1-2; a possible D gene is TRBD1 (5 bases). V lost 3 bases to trimming and J lost 4 bases, with 9 bases between them. CDR3 length: 13 amino acids. Germline V gene lookup returns CDR1 LNHDA and CDR2 SQIVND (reference sequence). This CDR3 is CASSIQGSYGYTF. In DNA, the CDR3 is TGTGCCAGTAGTATTCAGGGATCCTATGGCTACACCTTC.

The rearrangement uses TRBV2 and TRBJ2-1, with D perhaps matching TRBD2 (5 bases). Per the germline V gene, CDR1 is SNHLY and CDR2 is FYNNEI. CDR3 length equals 12 residues. The V end was cut by 4 bases, the J end by 8 bases, with 9 bases between. The CDR3: CASSGLRDEQFF. The CDR3 nucleotides are TGTGCCAGCAGTGGGTTGAGGGATGAGCAGTTCTTC.

The V gene is TRBV14, the J gene TRBJ2-5, with D tentatively TRBD1 (6 bases). The length of the CDR3 is 13 residues. Deletions cut 4 bases from V and 5 bases from J, with 11 bases between. CDR1 is SGHDN, CDR2 FVKESK, per germline. The CDR3 DNA reads TGTGCCAGCAGCCGCACAGGGAGTGAGACCCAGTACTTC. Translating gives CASSRTGSETQYF. Using reference TRBV14 and TRBJ2-5 for the parts outside the CDR3, the full variable domain is EAGVTQFPSHSVIEKGQTVTLRCDPISGHDNLYWYRRVMGKEIKFLLHFVKESKQDESGMPNNRFLAERTGGTYSTLKVQPAELEDSGVYFCASSRTGSETQYFGPGTRLLVL.

This sequence joins TRBV6-5 and TRBJ1-2; D unresolved. Germline assignment: CDR1 MNHEY and CDR2 SVGAGI. V was clipped by 6 bases and J by 1 base, with 15 bases between them. There are 15 residues in the CDR3. DNA for the CDR3: TGTGCCAGCAGAAACCTGGGGAACCTTAACTATGGCTACACCTTC. Translated, it gives CASRNLGNLNYGYTF.

The rearrangement links TRBV4-2 to TRBJ2-1; D assignment may be TRBD1 or TRBD2 (5 bases each). V shed 2 bases and J shed 8 bases, with 7 bases lying between them. The germline V gene encodes CDR1 LGHNA and CDR2 YNFKEQ. The length of the CDR3 is 12 residues. The CDR3: CASSQRGDEQFF. In nucleotides, the CDR3 is TGTGCCAGCAGCCAACGGGGCGATGAGCAGTTCTTC.